This T cell receptor beta chain stems from a study of T cells in localized non-small cell lung cancer (dated by TCRdb to about 2020). General notes on the study: The study analyzed T cell repertoires of around 250 early-stage NSCLC patients, comparing tumors and uninvolved tumor-adjacent lungs. The mean age of the NSCLC patients was around 65 years, with approximately 130 men and 100 to 110 women. All 220 or so NSCLC patients in the cohort were treatment-naive and had localized lung tumors that were resected.

The immunoSEQ Assay was used to sequence TCR beta CDR3 regions from DNA. Concerning the study's data processing: T cell density was computed as TCR beta template counts normalized to usable DNA estimated by amplifying housekeeping genes. Richness was estimated using the preseqR package, with extrapolation to 400,000 templates for PBMC samples and to 120,000 templates for tissue samples. Clonality was defined by subtracting Pielou's evenness from one. Tissue-enriched TCRs were identified by differential abundance testing using productive amino-acid clonotypes, minimum total count 5 and alpha 0.1. The Jaccard Index and the Morisita Overlap Index were used to quantify repertoire overlap between compartments. TCR beta CDR3s were clustered by GLIPH together with public tetramer-defined viral CDR3s, and at least three viral sequences plus V-gene enrichment were required for viral motifs. Imported from immuneACCESS, the table was reduced by TCRdb to in-frame sequences with V and J called. These copies leave out some clones; in studies compared against another copy, an unresolved V gene accounts for under half, and the cause of the remainder is not known. Clone size and the V and J calls come from that table; the DNA yielded D and trimming. For this sample there are 75,000 to 85,000 clones; 80% appear just once. Clones ranked in the top ten supply approximately 9.7% of the sample.

At diagnosis, tumor, uninvolved tumor-adjacent lung and peripheral blood were collected and then preserved as a mix of FFPE and fresh-frozen material. For TCR repertoire profiling, blood samples were analyzed as peripheral blood mononuclear cells. The investigation overall reported the following: Of the top 100 tumor clones, a median of roughly 53 were detected in paired uninvolved adjacent lung; around 27 were also among that lung's top 100. Since the design was exploratory, TCR variables were selected using unadjusted p-values with no false-discovery rate correction. Longer overall survival was associated with higher blood T cell density, whereas shorter survival was associated with higher adjacent-lung clonality. Uninvolved tumor-adjacent lung showed the highest T cell clonality, higher than tumor, which suggests more focused antigenic responses in the adjacent lung. Because multi-region tumor sequencing was not done, intratumor heterogeneity could not be ruled out.

Remarks on this clone: The clone's antigen remains unknown. Base qualities were left out, and no much larger clone turns up one base away.

CDR1 and CDR2 (MNHEY, SVGAGI) derive from the germline V gene. The CDR3 covers 15 residues, taking in both the cysteine and the phenylalanine. The entry retains the CDR3 DNA only, 45 bases that are in frame from base 1. The V end loses 1 base and the J end loses 2 bases, and a stretch of 11 bases separates them. The TCR was taken from a female donor over 55 with stage I lung adenocarcinoma. Recombination joined TRBV6-5 with TRBJ1-1; the best D guess is TRBD1, with 6 bases matching. The source material was peripheral blood, sampled before any cancer treatment. The CDR3 reads as follows: CASSYFPRGNTEAFF. Here is the DNA: TGTGCCAGCAGTTACTTCCCCAGGGGCAACACTGAAGCTTTCTTT.